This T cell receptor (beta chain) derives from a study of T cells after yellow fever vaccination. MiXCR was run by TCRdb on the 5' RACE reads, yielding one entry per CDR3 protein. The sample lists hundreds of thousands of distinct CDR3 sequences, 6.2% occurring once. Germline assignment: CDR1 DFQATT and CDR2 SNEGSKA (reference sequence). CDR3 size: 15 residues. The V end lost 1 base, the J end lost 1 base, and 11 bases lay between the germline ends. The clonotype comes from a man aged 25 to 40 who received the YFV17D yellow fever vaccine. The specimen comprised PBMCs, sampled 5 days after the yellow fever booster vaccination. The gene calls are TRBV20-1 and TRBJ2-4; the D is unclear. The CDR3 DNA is TGCAGTGCTAGAGGGGCGGAAGCTGCCAAAAACATTCAGTACTTC. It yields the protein CSARGAEAAKNIQYF.